These T cell receptor beta chains were read from a single sample in a study of CD8 T cells in Susac syndrome. TCRdb re-analysed the immunoSEQ multiplex PCR reads in MiXCR, keeping a single row per CDR3 protein. The sample yields some 52,000 distinct CDR3 sequences, 90% to 95% seen once. Material: CD8+ T cells from PBMCs. Every receptor here comes from a human donor with multiple sclerosis. The CDR3 runs from the conserved cysteine through the conserved F or W. A D gene is named only where the DNA matches it firmly. The size field is filled for only some rows; it gives once, few, many or a size class.

d_gene,j_gene,v_gene,abundance,CDR3aa,CDR3nt
-,TRBJ2-2,TRBV9,-,CASSPQGRELFF,TGTGCCAGCAGCCCCCAGGGGAGGGAGCTGTTTTTT
TRBD1,TRBJ2-6,TRBV7-2,-,CASRRQGSAGANVLTF,TGTGCCAGCAGACGACAGGGATCGGCTGGGGCCAACGTCCTGACTTTC
-,TRBJ1-4,TRBV6-1,-,CAIGPEEKLFF,TGTGCTATCGGACCGGAGGAAAAACTGTTTTTT
-,TRBJ2-4,TRBV4-1,-,CASGSATKNIQYF,TGCGCCTCCGGGTCGGCAACCAAAAACATTCAGTACTTC
-,TRBJ1-2,TRBV19,-,CASTTGRGPYGGYTF,TGTGCCAGTACCACCGGGCGGGGACCCTACGGTGGCTACACCTTC
-,TRBJ2-7,TRBV2,few,CASSPAYEQYF,TGTGCCAGCAGTCCTGCCTACGAGCAGTACTTC
TRBD1,TRBJ1-6,TRBV7-8,-,CASSLENLGTGGFSSYNSPLHF,TGTGCCAGCAGCTTAGAGAACCTCGGGACAGGGGGCTTCAGCTCCTATAATTCACCCCTCCACTTT
-,TRBJ2-7,TRBV12-3/TRBV12-4,-,CASSPGYYEQYF,TGTGCCAGCAGCCCCGGGTACTACGAGCAGTACTTC
-,TRBJ1-2,TRBV4-1,once,CASSQVSGVGYTF,TGCGCCAGCAGCCAAGTATCCGGGGTCGGCTACACCTTC
-,TRBJ2-3,TRBV5-1,once,CASSWFESTDTQYF,TGCGCCAGCAGCTGGTTCGAATCCACAGATACGCAGTATTTT
TRBD1,TRBJ2-7,TRBV4-3,-,CASSQDGTGVHEQYF,TGCGCCAGCAGCCAAGACGGGACAGGGGTCCACGAGCAGTACTTC